Below, 27 T cell receptor beta chains from the same sample are listed, as sequenced in a study of cytomegalovirus exposure and HLA in healthy donors. The PCR had 60 Vbeta and 13 Jbeta primers. Repertoires were generated with immunoSEQ multiplex PCR, while TCRdb's copy carries only in-frame clones and drops some. This table has about 140,000 clones, 80% appearing once. The sample taken for sequencing was PBMCs. These receptors were taken from a male donor in good health and CMV-seropositive.

The chain links TRBV11-2 to TRBJ2-5, with 7 bases identical to TRBD2. Germline trimming cut 5 bases from V and 1 base from J; bases unmatched to any gene: 4. This CDR3 has 14 amino acids. The germline V gene has CDR1 SGHAT and CDR2 FQNNGV. DNA of the CDR3: TGTGCCAGCAGCCCCATAGCGGGCCAAGAGACCCAGTACTTC. This translates into CASSPIAGQETQYF. The full variable domain, its missing parts supplied by reference TRBV11-2 and TRBJ2-5, is EAGVAQSPRYKIIEKRQSVAFWCNPISGHATLYWYQQILGQGPKLLIQFQNNGVVDDSQLPKDRFSAERLKGVDSTLKIQPAKLEDSAVYLCASSPIAGQETQYFGPGTRLLVL.

The rearrangement links TRBV6-6 to TRBJ2-4; D perhaps matches TRBD2 (6 bases). The CDR3 covers 12 residues. Deletions cut 7 bases from V and 7 bases from J, with 11 bases between. Germline loops: CDR1 MNHNY, CDR2 SVGAGI (reference sequence). The CDR3 here is CASIGGANIQYF. CDR3 sequence (DNA): TGTGCCAGCATCGGAGGGGCGAACATTCAGTACTTC.

The chain recombines TRBV7-9 with TRBJ2-7; TRBD2 might be the D (5 bases). The CDR3 sequence is 9 residues long. Germline V lookup: CDR1 SEHNR, CDR2 FQNEAQ (reference sequence). Trimming pared 10 bases from V and 5 bases from J, leaving 6 bases between. In nucleotides, the CDR3 is TGTGCCATCGGGGACGAGCAGTACTTC. This sequence encodes CAIGDEQYF.

This chain joins TRBV5-1 and TRBJ1-1; TRBD1 aligns across 7 bases. Germline lookup yields CDR1 SGHRS and CDR2 YFSETQ. The CDR3 has 13 residues. V lost 3 bases to trimming and J lost 1 base; unmatched junction nucleotides: 0. The CDR3 bases are TGCGCCAGCAGCTACAGGGGGAACACTGAAGCTTTCTTT. Its protein product is CASSYRGNTEAFF.

The V call is TRBV7-9, the J call TRBJ2-7; perhaps TRBD2 as D (6 bases). Germline CDR1 is SEHNR and CDR2 is FQNEAQ (reference sequence). The CDR3 extends over 14 amino acids. Trimming stripped 4 bases from V and 3 bases from J, with 13 bases between. CDR3 residues: CASSSGLAHYEQYF. CDR3 DNA: TGTGCCAGCAGCTCGGGACTTGCCCACTACGAGCAGTACTTC.

The gene calls are TRBV9 and TRBJ2-5; tentative D call: TRBD1 (5 bases). V shed 1 base and J shed 2 bases, with 18 bases lying between them. The length of the CDR3 is 17 residues. Germline lookup yields CDR1 SGDLS and CDR2 YYNGEE. The CDR3, as DNA: TGTGCCAGCAGCGTAAGGGGCAGACGGACCACTCAAGAGACCCAGTACTTC. Its translation is CASSVRGRRTTQETQYF.

This sequence joins TRBV29-1 and TRBJ2-7; D not certain. Trimming left V 3 bases short and J 2 bases short, with 5 bases between. The CDR3 runs to 11 residues. Germline V CDR1 and CDR2: SQVTM, ANQGSEA. The DNA of the CDR3 is TGCAGCGTTGAGCAGGCCTACGAGCAGTACTTC. Translating it yields CSVEQAYEQYF.

CDR3 in DNA: TGTGCCAGCAGCTTAGGCGGGGATGGGACAGATACGCAGTATTTT. The encoded protein is CASSLGGDGTDTQYF. This chain connects TRBV7-9 to TRBJ2-3, with D perhaps TRBD2 (6 bases). The CDR3 spans 15 residues. Germline CDR1 and CDR2: SEHNR and FQNEAQ (reference sequence). Trimming took 1 base from V and 3 from J, leaving 11 bases between them.

The sample holds a few counts of this clone. The chain is built from TRBV6-6 and TRBJ2-5, with D unclear. CDR3 length: 11 residues. In germline, CDR1 is MNHNY, CDR2 SVGAGI (reference sequence). V was clipped by 5 bases and J by 5 bases, with 6 bases between them. CDR3 in amino acids: CASSPGETQYF. The CDR3 DNA is TGTGCCAGCAGTCCCGGGGAGACCCAGTACTTC.

The chain links TRBV4-1 to TRBJ1-3; 7 bases match TRBD1. The CDR3 loop spans 18 amino acids. With V trimmed by 4 bases and J by 2 bases, 14 bases remained unmatched. From germline, CDR1 is MGHRA and CDR2 YSYEKL. The chain's CDR3 is CASSLKYPPDRAGNTIYF. Here the CDR3 DNA reads TGCGCCAGCAGCCTAAAATACCCCCCCGACAGGGCTGGAAACACCATATATTTT.

This clone has only one observation. The gene calls are TRBV28 and TRBJ1-3; D is ambiguous. The ends were cut back, 3 bases at V and 0 bases at J, with 9 bases in the middle. CDR1 is MDHEN, CDR2 SYDVKM, per germline. CDR3 length: 15 amino acids. This CDR3 reads CASSLSRFSGNTIYF. The CDR3 nucleotides are TGTGCCAGCAGTTTGTCGCGGTTCTCTGGAAACACCATATATTTT.

CDR3 in amino acids: CASSFGLSWFF. The CDR3 coding sequence is TGTGCCAGCAGTTTTGGACTATCCTGGTTCTTC. This rearrangement joins TRBV27 to TRBJ2-1; D is possibly TRBD2 (6 bases). V lost 3 bases, J lost 15 bases, and 12 bases lay in between. CDR1 and CDR2 from the germline V gene are MNHEY and SMNVEV (reference sequence). There are 11 residues in the CDR3.

This rearrangement joins TRBV5-4 to TRBJ2-1; 7 bases agree with TRBD2. From germline, CDR1 is SGHNT and CDR2 YYREEE (reference sequence). The junction had 11 bases not matched to a gene; V was cut back by 0 bases and J by 5 bases. The CDR3 runs to 17 residues. DNA for the CDR3: TGTGCCAGCAGCTTGGTTCCTGCGGGAGCGATGAACAATGAGCAGTTCTTC. Protein product: CASSLVPAGAMNNEQFF.

The CDR3 region is CASSSSGTNTGELFF. CDR3 nucleotide sequence: TGTGCCAGCAGCTCCAGCGGGACGAACACCGGGGAGCTGTTTTTT. The chain combines TRBV7-2 with TRBJ2-2; 7 bases map to TRBD2. V lost 4 bases, J lost 0 bases, and 2 bases stayed unmatched. The length of the CDR3 is 15 residues. Per germline, CDR1 SGHTA and CDR2 FQGNSA.

V usage is TRBV6-5 and J usage is TRBJ2-7; maybe TRBD1 (7 bases). This CDR3 contains 15 residues. The V end was cut by 2 bases, the J end by 2 bases, with 13 bases between. Germline V gene sequence: CDR1 MNHEY, CDR2 SVGAGI. The CDR3 loop is CASSYEGAGTYEQYF. The DNA of the CDR3 is TGTGCCAGCAGTTACGAGGGGGCGGGAACCTACGAGCAGTACTTC.

The CDR3 region has the DNA TGTGCCAGTAGTCGCGCGGAAAACACTGAAGCTTTCTTT. Translating it yields CASSRAENTEAFF. The gene calls are TRBV19 and TRBJ1-1, with D unclear. Trimming pared 5 bases from V and 2 bases from J, leaving 9 bases between. Looked up from germline, CDR1 is LNHDA and CDR2 is SQIVND (reference sequence). The CDR3 covers 13 residues.

The chain couples TRBV2 to TRBJ2-3; 8 bases map to TRBD1. V lost 7 bases, J lost 2 bases, and 11 bases stayed unmatched. The CDR3 totals 16 residues. Germline CDR1 is SNHLY and CDR2 is FYNNEI. CDR3 DNA sequence: TGTGCCAGCACCGACCTGGGGACAGGCCTCACAGATACGCAGTATTTT. Protein sequence: CASTDLGTGLTDTQYF.

This chain joins TRBV6-6 and TRBJ2-5; perhaps TRBD2 as D (7 bases). The CDR3 covers 16 residues. Germline V gene data show CDR1 as MNHNY and CDR2 as SVGAGI (reference sequence). The ends were cut back, 6 bases at V and 3 bases at J, with 20 bases in the middle. CDR3 DNA sequence: TGTGCCAGCAGAAAATACCTCGGGGGGCCGAAAGAGACCCAGTACTTC. This sequence encodes CASRKYLGGPKETQYF.

This clone was observed once. The chain's CDR3 is CASSLRGTNYGYTF. The CDR3 bases are TGTGCCAGCAGCTTGCGGGGGACCAACTATGGCTACACCTTC. The chain links TRBV5-5 to TRBJ1-2, with a weak D call TRBD1 (5 bases). Between the trimmed V and J ends, which lost 1 base and 2 bases, there was a span of 9 bases. The length of the CDR3 is 14 residues. CDR1 is SGHKS, CDR2 YYEKEE, per germline (reference sequence). Supplemented by reference TRBV5-5 and TRBJ1-2, the full variable domain reads DAGVTQSPTHLIKTRGQQVTLRCSPISGHKSVSWYQQVLGQGPQFIFQYYEKEERGRGNFPDRFSARQFPNYSSELNVNALLLGDSALYLCASSLRGTNYGYTFGSGTRLTVV.

This clone was seen a few times. V usage is TRBV19 and J usage is TRBJ1-3, with D tentatively TRBD1 (6 bases). Germline-derived CDR1 and CDR2 are LNHDA and SQIVND (reference sequence). CDR3 length: 16 amino acids. With 2 bases removed from V and 1 base from J, the gap between germline ends came to 12 bases. The DNA for the CDR3 is TGTGCCAGTAGTATAAGTGGACAGAGTTCTGGAAACACCATATATTTT. Amino acids: CASSISGQSSGNTIYF.

The V call is TRBV19, the J call TRBJ1-5; 10 bases are a match to TRBD1. Germline V lookup: CDR1 LNHDA, CDR2 SQIVND (reference sequence). This CDR3 region has 15 residues. The V gene end was trimmed by 6 bases and the J gene end by 4 bases; junction bases not matched to a gene: 6. The CDR3 is CASSWTGGRNQPQHF. For the CDR3, the DNA is TGTGCCAGTAGCTGGACAGGGGGACGAAATCAGCCCCAGCATTTT.

The J gene is TRBJ1-5, the V gene TRBV9; TRBD1 aligns across 7 bases. CDR3 length: 15 amino acids. J lost 0 bases, V lost 2 bases, and 2 bases had no gene match. Per the germline V gene, CDR1 is SGDLS and CDR2 is YYNGEE. The CDR3 sequence is CASSVTGASNQPQHF. CDR3 DNA sequence: TGTGCCAGCAGCGTTACAGGGGCTAGCAATCAGCCCCAGCATTTT.

This chain links TRBV4-2 with TRBJ2-3; no clear D gene. Germline CDR1 is LGHNA and CDR2 is YNFKEQ. V lost 0 bases to trimming and J lost 0 bases, with 19 bases between them. The CDR3 runs to 19 residues. The CDR3 nucleotides are TGTGCCAGCAGCCAAGATCGACGAGGTCTAGTAGGTAGCACAGATACGCAGTATTTT. Translation: CASSQDRRGLVGSTDTQYF.

This chain links TRBV6-5 with TRBJ1-1; 9 bases fit TRBD1. The ends lost 2 bases at V and 6 bases at J; junction bases unmatched: 4. The CDR3 contains 14 residues. In germline, CDR1 is MNHEY, CDR2 SVGAGI. CDR3 nucleotides: TGTGCCAGCAGTTACCTAAGACAGGGGGCTGAAGCTTTCTTT. Protein product: CASSYLRQGAEAFF.

In nucleotides, the CDR3 is TGTGCCAGCAGCAGCCCCGGGGGGAGCTCCTACGAGCAGTACTTC. This codes for CASSSPGGSSYEQYF. The chain carries TRBV5-4 and TRBJ2-7; TRBD2 agrees at 7 bases. The CDR3 has 15 amino acids. The junction had 7 bases not matched to a gene; V was cut back by 4 bases and J by 0 bases. CDR1 and CDR2 from the germline V gene are SGHNT and YYREEE (reference sequence).

For this clone: At one end, the junction sequence differs from germline, possibly due to a read error. The chain is built from TRBV27 and TRBJ1-2, with D possibly being TRBD1 (6 bases). This CDR3 comprises 16 residues. CDR1 MNHEY and CDR2 SMNVEV come from the germline V gene (reference sequence). DNA for the CDR3: TGTGCCAGCAGTCCCCAGTCGGACAGCCCGTACTATGGCTACCCCTTC. Protein product: CASSPQSDSPYYGYPF.

The chain links TRBV27 to TRBJ2-7, with D perhaps TRBD1 (5 bases). CDR1 is MNHEY, CDR2 SMNVEV, per germline (reference sequence). CDR3 length: 13 residues. With 3 bases removed from V and 5 bases from J, the gap between germline ends came to 11 bases. CDR3 region: CASSLQGNNEQYF. CDR3 in DNA: TGTGCCAGCAGTTTGCAGGGAAACAACGAGCAGTACTTC.